The next 28 T cell receptor beta chains were all read from a single sample in a study of T cells in Graves' hyperthyroidism and ophthalmopathy. The investigators amplified TCR beta CDR3 regions from RNA transcripts. The HTBI primer set served for first-round RT-PCR of the TCR CDR3. One entry per CDR3 protein, called by TCRdb with MiXCR from the multiplex PCR reads. The top ten hold about 14% of the sample, which has about 350,000 distinct CDR3 sequences, roughly 18% seen once. Sequencing was done on a sample of blood. The receptors were gathered from a woman between 40 and 50 years old with Graves' ophthalmopathy.

V and J are TRBV9 and TRBJ2-5; D tentatively reads TRBD1 or TRBD2 (6 bases each). The germline CDR1 and CDR2 sequences are SGDLS and YYNGEE. The CDR3 consists of 14 residues. V was trimmed by 0 bases and J by 5 bases, leaving 11 bases between them. The CDR3 bases are TGTGCCAGCAGCGTAGAAGGGGGGTGGGAGACCCAGTACTTC. It yields the protein CASSVEGGWETQYF.

The CDR3 here is CASSYPPGQGRGYTF. CDR3 in DNA: TGTGCCAGCAGTTACCCCCCGGGACAGGGTCGTGGCTACACCTTC. The chain carries TRBV6-2 or TRBV6-3 and TRBJ1-2; 9 positions agree with TRBD1. This CDR3 contains 15 residues. Germline loops: CDR1 MNHEY, CDR2 SVGEGT. Losses at the gene ends were 2 bases for V and 7 bases for J; bases not matched to a gene: 8.

The rearrangement joins TRBV19 to TRBJ2-7; D is tentatively TRBD1 or TRBD2 (5 bases each). The CDR3 contains 14 residues. Trimming pared 6 bases from V and 6 bases from J, leaving 18 bases between. The germline V gene has CDR1 LNHDA and CDR2 SQIVND (reference sequence). The CDR3 sequence: CASRSRGTRGEQYF. The CDR3 DNA reads as TGTGCCAGTAGGTCGAGAGGGACGAGGGGCGAGCAGTACTTC.

This clonotype came up many times. The chain has TRBV19 and TRBJ2-6, with a weak D call TRBD1 (5 bases). The CDR3 runs to 15 residues. Per the germline V gene, CDR1 is LNHDA and CDR2 is SQIVND (reference sequence). Trimming left V 5 bases short and J 2 bases short, with 10 bases between. CDR3 sequence: CASSATDPGANVLTF. In nucleotides, the CDR3 is TGTGCCAGTAGTGCGACAGACCCTGGGGCCAACGTCCTGACTTTC.

This clonotype was detected many times. A single base separates this from a much larger clone, so it may be a read error. CDR3 in DNA: TGTGCCAGCCAAGAACAGAAAGGAATGAACACTGAAGCTTTCTTT. It is translated as CASQEQKGMNTEAFF. V and J are TRBV6-1 and TRBJ1-1; D is undetermined. CDR1 and CDR2 from the germline V gene are MNHNS and SASEGT. Deletions cut 8 bases from V and 0 bases from J, with 16 bases between. CDR3 length: 15 residues.

This clonotype is a singleton in its sample. V usage is TRBV7-9 and J usage is TRBJ2-7; TRBD1 agrees at 7 bases. From germline, CDR1 is SEHNR and CDR2 FQNEAQ (reference sequence). There are 15 residues in the CDR3. The J segment lost 7 bases and the V segment lost 4 bases, leaving 13 bases of the junction unmatched. The CDR3 sequence is CASSSTGEFTREQYF. Here the CDR3 DNA reads TGTGCCAGCAGCTCCACAGGGGAGTTTACGAGGGAGCAGTACTTC.

J is TRBJ2-7 and V is TRBV12-3 or TRBV12-4, with no clear D. V lost 5 bases and J 8 bases, leaving 13 bases between the germline ends. The CDR3 has 12 amino acids. The CDR3 region is CASSPRVAKQYF. CDR3 bases: TGTGCCAGCAGTCCAAGGGTAGCCAAGCAGTACTTC.

This clonotype was observed at least ten times. The rearrangement uses TRBV6-1 and TRBJ2-3; 8 bases are a match to TRBD2. This CDR3 is built from 15 residues. V trimming: 7 bases; J trimming: 0 bases; junction bases outside the gene matches: 6. CDR1 and CDR2 (germline): MNHNS, SASEGT. The CDR3 spells CASKDSGTSTDTQYF. The DNA of the CDR3 is TGTGCCAGCAAAGATAGCGGGACTAGCACAGATACGCAGTATTTT.

This clonotype was recorded at least ten times. The J gene is TRBJ1-2, the V gene TRBV12-3 or TRBV12-4; 7 bases are a match to TRBD1. Trimming removed 5 bases from V and 5 bases from J; junction bases left unmatched: 2. The CDR3 contains 12 residues. The CDR3 DNA follows: TGTGCCAGCAGTGACAGGGAATATGGCTACACCTTC. Translating it yields CASSDREYGYTF.

This clonotype was seen ten or more times. Its ends do not fully match the called genes, so a read error is possible. The gene calls are TRBV2 and TRBJ2-7, with D hard to call. Germline V CDR1 and CDR2: SNHLY, FYNNEI. This CDR3 region has 12 residues. The CDR3 nucleotides read TGTGCCAGCAGTCTAAGCTCCTACGAGCGGTACTTC. Amino acids: CASSLSSYERYF.

At least ten counts were recorded for this clonotype. The J gene is TRBJ1-1, the V gene TRBV12-3 or TRBV12-4; D remains ambiguous. This CDR3 has 15 amino acids. The V gene lost 6 bases and the J gene lost 5 bases, with 19 bases spanning the gap. Here the CDR3 DNA reads TGTGCCAGCAGCCTGAGACGGGGAGATTGGACTGAAGCTTTCTTT. This codes for CASSLRRGDWTEAFF.

This chain uses TRBV12-5 with TRBJ2-7; D gene uncertain. Germline assignment: CDR1 LGHNT and CDR2 FRNRAP. With 4 bases removed from V and 4 bases from J, the gap between germline ends came to 5 bases. The length of the CDR3 is 11 residues. The CDR3 region has the DNA TGTGCTAGTGGTTGGGGTTACGAGCAGTACTTC. Protein product: CASGWGYEQYF.

This clonotype occurred many times. The chain combines TRBV7-2 with TRBJ2-7; a possible D gene is TRBD2 (6 bases). V was shortened by 5 bases and J by 5 bases, with 13 bases between the two germline ends. The CDR3 has 13 residues. CDR1 is SGHTA and CDR2 is FQGNSA in the germline V gene. As DNA, the CDR3 is TGTGCCAGCAGCCCGGGGGATCGCAACGAGCAGTACTTC. Protein sequence: CASSPGDRNEQYF.

This clonotype has ten or more counts. The chain is built from TRBV28 and TRBJ2-3, with 14 bases matching TRBD2. Germline CDR1 reads MDHEN; CDR2 reads SYDVKM. CDR3 length: 16 amino acids. With 5 bases clipped from V and 6 bases from J, the junction kept 7 bases outside the gene matches. The CDR3 protein is CASSTSRTSGRDTQYF. In DNA form, the CDR3 reads TGTGCCAGCAGTACTTCAAGGACTAGCGGGAGGGATACGCAGTATTTT. Together with reference TRBV28 and TRBJ2-3, the CDR3 gives the full variable domain: DVKVTQSSRYLVKRTGEKVFLECVQDMDHENMFWYRQDPGLGLRLIYFSYDVKMKEKGDIPEGYSVSREKKERFSLILESASTNQTSMYLCASSTSRTSGRDTQYFGPGTRLTVL.

The chain combines TRBV11-2 with TRBJ1-1, with D possibly being TRBD1 (5 bases). Trimming pared 4 bases from V and 5 bases from J, leaving 20 bases between. Germline CDR1 SGHAT, CDR2 FQNNGV. CDR3 length equals 16 residues. The CDR3 DNA reads TGTGCCAGCAGCTCGTCTCCCAGGGACGGGTCGACTGAAGCTTTCTTT. As protein: CASSSSPRDGSTEAFF.

This chain joins TRBV11-2 and TRBJ1-1, with no clear D. This CDR3 contains 15 residues. The germline gives CDR1 SGHAT, CDR2 FQNNGV. V was shortened by 1 base and J by 4 bases, with 13 bases between the two germline ends. In DNA, the CDR3 is TGTGCCAGCAGCTTAGGGGGAACGTCGGTCACTGAAGCTTTCTTT. Translated: CASSLGGTSVTEAFF.

This clonotype was detected many times. This chain links TRBV19 with TRBJ2-2, with TRBD2 identical over 10 bases. Trimming removed 6 bases from V and 7 bases from J; junction bases left unmatched: 8. The CDR3 consists of 15 residues. CDR1 is LNHDA, CDR2 SQIVND, per germline (reference sequence). The CDR3 region has the DNA TGTGCCAGTAGGCCTCTAGCGGGAGAATACGGGGAGCTGTTTTTT. It yields the protein CASRPLAGEYGELFF. The full variable domain, rest sourced from reference TRBV19 and TRBJ2-2, is DGGITQSPKYLFRKEGQNVTLSCEQNLNHDAMYWYRQDPGQGLRLIYYSQIVNDFQKGDIAEGYSVSREKKESFPLTVTSAQKNPTAFYLCASRPLAGEYGELFFGEGSRLTVL.

This clonotype came up many times. The chain links TRBV11-1 to TRBJ2-6; TRBD1 aligns across 8 bases. Germline CDR1 reads SGHAT; CDR2 reads FQDESV (reference sequence). J lost 0 bases, V lost 5 bases, and 6 bases had no gene match. The CDR3 extends over 17 amino acids. CDR3 coding DNA: TGTGCCAGCAGCATGGGACAGGATAGCTCTGGGGCCAACGTCCTGACTTTC. Its protein product is CASSMGQDSSGANVLTF.

As concerns this clonotype: The junction shows a germline mismatch at one end, possibly a read error. This chain joins TRBV2 and TRBJ2-5, with D hard to call. CDR3 length: 14 residues. CDR1 and CDR2 (germline): SNHLY, FYNNEI. Written as DNA, the CDR3 is TGTGCCTTAACCGTGGAGAGGTACCAAGAGGCCCAGTACTTC. It is translated as CALTVERYQEAQYF.

This clonotype was detected ten times or more. The V gene is TRBV19, the J gene TRBJ2-7, with D possibly being TRBD2 (6 bases). The CDR3 covers 11 residues. The V gene lost 10 bases and the J gene lost 6 bases, with 13 bases spanning the gap. Germline V gene sequence: CDR1 LNHDA, CDR2 SQIVND (reference sequence). The CDR3 DNA sequence: TGTGCCACTAGCGAGGGGTCCGAGCAGTACTTC. Protein product: CATSEGSEQYF.

The rearrangement uses TRBV24-1 and TRBJ2-5, with 7 positions matching TRBD1. The ends lost 4 bases at V and 5 bases at J; junction bases unmatched: 12. The germline gives CDR1 KGHDR, CDR2 SFDVKD. The length of the CDR3 is 16 residues. The CDR3 loop is CATSDHRRGGYETQYF. CDR3 DNA sequence: TGTGCCACCAGTGACCACAGGCGAGGGGGCTATGAGACCCAGTACTTC.

This clonotype was seen ten or more times. CDR3 amino acids: CASSLDGNSYNSPLHF. The DNA of the CDR3 is TGTGCCAGCAGTTTAGACGGAAACTCCTATAATTCACCCCTCCACTTT. The V gene is TRBV28, the J gene TRBJ1-6; D is unresolved. The CDR3 has 16 residues. Trimming shortened V by 2 bases and J by 0 bases, and 8 bases separated the two germline ends. Germline V CDR1 and CDR2: MDHEN, SYDVKM.

This clonotype was seen many times. V and J are TRBV28 and TRBJ2-6; 8 nucleotides agree with TRBD1. The germline CDR1 and CDR2 sequences are MDHEN and SYDVKM. The CDR3 sequence is 16 residues long. With 6 bases clipped from V and 2 bases from J, the junction kept 6 bases outside the gene matches. Here the CDR3 reads CASRTQGEAGANVLTF. The CDR3 nucleotides read TGTGCCAGCAGAACACAGGGGGAGGCTGGGGCCAACGTCCTGACTTTC.

This clonotype was counted ten times or more. The CDR3, as DNA: TGTGCCACCAGGGGGACTAGCGAAGGGACCCAGTACTTC. This sequence encodes CATRGTSEGTQYF. This chain links TRBV24-1 with TRBJ2-5, with 10 nucleotides matching TRBD2. Germline V lookup: CDR1 KGHDR, CDR2 SFDVKD. V shed 7 bases, J shed 7 bases, and the junction held 5 bases outside the gene matches. This CDR3 region has 13 residues.

This clonotype has a count of ten or more. V usage is TRBV12-3 or TRBV12-4 and J usage is TRBJ2-2; TRBD2 is a possible D gene (6 bases). The CDR3 is 15 amino acids. V gave up 7 bases and J gave up 5 bases, with 17 bases separating them. CDR3 sequence: CASNPGRRITGELFF. CDR3 bases: TGTGCCAGCAACCCCGGGAGAAGGATTACCGGGGAGCTGTTTTTT.

This chain joins TRBV19 and TRBJ2-2, with 7 positions matching TRBD1. The CDR3 is 15 residues long. Germline CDR1 reads LNHDA; CDR2 reads SQIVND (reference sequence). The J segment lost 1 base and the V segment lost 6 bases, leaving 5 bases of the junction unmatched. In DNA, the CDR3 is TGTGCCAGTAGGAAGGGACAGAGGAACACCGGGGAGCTGTTTTTT. This translates into CASRKGQRNTGELFF.

This chain uses TRBV19 with TRBJ1-2; D uncertain. The CDR3 contains 13 residues. V was clipped by 2 bases and J by 6 bases, with 10 bases between them. Germline values: CDR1 LNHDA, CDR2 SQIVND (reference sequence). CDR3: CASSIKPLHGYTF. The CDR3 nucleotides read TGTGCCAGTAGTATAAAACCTCTCCATGGCTACACCTTC.

The sample holds many counts of this clonotype. The V and J genes are TRBV4-2 and TRBJ1-2; no definite D call. V gave up 1 base and J gave up 5 bases, with 26 bases separating them. Germline CDR1 is LGHNA and CDR2 is YNFKEQ. The CDR3 loop spans 19 amino acids. In DNA, the CDR3 is TGTGCCAGCAGCCAAGCTCCTCATGGTGGGGAAACTACTCTGTATGGCTACACCTTC. Residues: CASSQAPHGGETTLYGYTF.